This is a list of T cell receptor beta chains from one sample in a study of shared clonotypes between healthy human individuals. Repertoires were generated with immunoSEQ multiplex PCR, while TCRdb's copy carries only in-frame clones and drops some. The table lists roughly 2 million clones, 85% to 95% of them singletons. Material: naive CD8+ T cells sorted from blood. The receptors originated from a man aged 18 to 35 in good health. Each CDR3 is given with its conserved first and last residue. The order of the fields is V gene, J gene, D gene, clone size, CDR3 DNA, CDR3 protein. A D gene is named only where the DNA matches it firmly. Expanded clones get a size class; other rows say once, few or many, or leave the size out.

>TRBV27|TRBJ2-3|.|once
TGTGCCAGCAGTTGGTCGGGAGATACGCAGTATTTT
CASSWSGDTQYF
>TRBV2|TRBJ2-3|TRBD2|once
TGTGCCAGCAGTGGGACTAGCGGGTACTTCACAGATACGCAGTATTTT
CASSGTSGYFTDTQYF
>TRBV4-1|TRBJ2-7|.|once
TGCGCCAGCAGCCAAGTGTCCGCCACCTACGAGCAGTACTTC
CASSQVSATYEQYF
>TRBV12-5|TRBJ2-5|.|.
TGTGCTAGTGGTTCGCTAGGCCTGGCGACCCAGTACTTC
CASGSLGLATQYF
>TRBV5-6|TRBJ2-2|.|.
TGTGCCAGCAGCTTCCTTGGGAGCAACACCGGGGAGCTGTTTTTT
CASSFLGSNTGELFF
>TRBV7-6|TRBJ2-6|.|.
TGTGCCAGCAGCTTAGGGCAGGGGTCGGGGGCCAACGTCCTGACTTTC
CASSLGQGSGANVLTF
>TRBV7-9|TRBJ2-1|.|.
TGTGCCAGCAGCTTTGGCGGAACATACAATGAGCAGTTCTTC
CASSFGGTYNEQFF
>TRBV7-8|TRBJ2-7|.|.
TGTGCCAGCAGCTTAGGGGGGGAGGCAGACTACGAGCAGTACTTC
CASSLGGEADYEQYF
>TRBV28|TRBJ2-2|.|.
TGTGCCAGCGAGTCCGGGGAGCTGTTTTTT
CASESGELFF
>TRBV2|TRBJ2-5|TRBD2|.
TGTGCCAGCAGTGAGGCGGGGGGGCTGGAGACCCAGTACTTC
CASSEAGGLETQYF
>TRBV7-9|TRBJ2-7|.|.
TGTGCCAGCAGCCCCGACCGGGAGACCTACGAGCAGTACTTC
CASSPDRETYEQYF
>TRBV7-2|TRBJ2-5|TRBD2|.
TGTGCCAGCAGCCAGATAGCGGGAGGGCCTCGAGAGACCCAGTACTTC
CASSQIAGGPRETQYF
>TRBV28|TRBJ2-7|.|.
TGTGCCAGCAGTCTGACCAAAGGGGAGCAGTACTTC
CASSLTKGEQYF
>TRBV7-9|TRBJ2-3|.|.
TGTGCCAGCAGCTTCGCGGGGCTACCGCAAGTGGGAGATACGCAGTATTTT
CASSFAGLPQVGDTQYF
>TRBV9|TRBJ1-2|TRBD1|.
TGTGCCAGCAGCGGGGGAGGGACAGGGGCTTATGGCTACACCTTC
CASSGGGTGAYGYTF
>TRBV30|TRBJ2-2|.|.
TGTGCCTGGAGTAGGGACCTTAACACCGGGGAGCTGTTTTTT
CAWSRDLNTGELFF
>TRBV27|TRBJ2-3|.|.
TGTGCCAGCAGTTTATCGTGGGCTAGCGTCGCAGATACGCAGTATTTT
CASSLSWASVADTQYF
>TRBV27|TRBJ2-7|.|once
TGTGCCAGCAGCGGGCTAGCCAGTTACGAGCAGTACTTC
CASSGLASYEQYF
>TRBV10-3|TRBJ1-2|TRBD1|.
TGTGCCATCAGTGAGTCGACAGGGGGCGCGACCTATGGCTACACCTTC
CAISESTGGATYGYTF
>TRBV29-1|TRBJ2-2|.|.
TGCAGCGTTGAGGGTGGCAAAAACACCGGGGAGCTGTTTTTT
CSVEGGKNTGELFF
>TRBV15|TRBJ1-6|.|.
TGTGCCACCAGCAGAGATTTAGGCCGCTCCTATAATTCACCCCTCCACTTT
CATSRDLGRSYNSPLHF
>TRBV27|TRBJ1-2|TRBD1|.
TGTGCCAGCAGTTTTGGGACAGGCTATGGCTACACCTTC
CASSFGTGYGYTF
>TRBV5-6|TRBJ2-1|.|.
TGTGCCAGCAGCTTGGGAAGTTCCGAGCAGTTCTTC
CASSLGSSEQFF
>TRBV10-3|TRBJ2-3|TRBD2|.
TGTGCCATCAGTGAGGGGGGGGAAAGCACAGATACGCAGTATTTT
CAISEGGESTDTQYF
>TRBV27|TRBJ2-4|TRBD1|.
TGTGCCAGCAGTTGGACCTCAGGGGGAGCCAAAAACATTCAGTACTTC
CASSWTSGGAKNIQYF
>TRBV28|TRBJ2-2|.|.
TGTGCCAGCGGGGGTCCCGGGGAGCTGTTTTTT
CASGGPGELFF
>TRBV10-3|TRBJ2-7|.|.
TGTGCCATCAGGGACCCCCTCCTTTACGAGCAGTACTTC
CAIRDPLLYEQYF
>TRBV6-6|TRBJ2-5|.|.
TGTGCCAGCAGTCACACCGCACAGGAGGAGACCCAGTACTTC
CASSHTAQEETQYF
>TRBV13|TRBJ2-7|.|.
TGTGCCAGCAGCTTATTGGGAGCCGGAGGCGCCTACGAGCAGTACTTC
CASSLLGAGGAYEQYF
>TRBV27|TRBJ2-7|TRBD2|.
TGTGCCAGCAGTTTAAGGGGACTAGCTTTGGGAGAGCAGTACTTC
CASSLRGLALGEQYF
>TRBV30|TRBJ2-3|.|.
TGTGCCTGGAGTGTAGCCCGTATAAGCACAGATACGCAGTATTTT
CAWSVARISTDTQYF
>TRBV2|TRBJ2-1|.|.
TGTGCCAGCAGTGAAGCGAGAGGTCTCCATGAGCAGTTCTTC
CASSEARGLHEQFF
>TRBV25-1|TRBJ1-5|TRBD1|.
TGTGCCAGCAGTGAAACAGGGGGCTTCAATCAGCCCCAGCATTTT
CASSETGGFNQPQHF
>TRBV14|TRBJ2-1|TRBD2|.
TGTGCCAGCAGCCAACTACCCGGGACTAGCGGGGACCCGAACAATGAGCAGTTCTTC
CASSQLPGTSGDPNNEQFF
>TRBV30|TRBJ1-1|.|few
TGTGCCTGGAGTGTAGTTACTGAAGCTTTCTTT
CAWSVVTEAFF
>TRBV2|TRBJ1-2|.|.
TGTGCCAGCACGCTGGGTCCTAACTATGGCTACACCTTC
CASTLGPNYGYTF
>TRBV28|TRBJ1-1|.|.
TGTGCCAGCAGTTCGGACGGGAACACTGAAGCTTTCTTT
CASSSDGNTEAFF
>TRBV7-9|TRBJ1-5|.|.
TGTGCCAGCAGTCCAACGACCAGTCCGATCAATCAGCCCCAGCATTTT
CASSPTTSPINQPQHF
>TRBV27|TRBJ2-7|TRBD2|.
TGTGCCAGCAGTGCAACTAGCGGGGGCTACGAGCAGTACTTC
CASSATSGGYEQYF
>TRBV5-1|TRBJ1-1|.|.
TGCGCCAGCAGCTTGGGGCGGAACACTGAAGCTTTCTTT
CASSLGRNTEAFF